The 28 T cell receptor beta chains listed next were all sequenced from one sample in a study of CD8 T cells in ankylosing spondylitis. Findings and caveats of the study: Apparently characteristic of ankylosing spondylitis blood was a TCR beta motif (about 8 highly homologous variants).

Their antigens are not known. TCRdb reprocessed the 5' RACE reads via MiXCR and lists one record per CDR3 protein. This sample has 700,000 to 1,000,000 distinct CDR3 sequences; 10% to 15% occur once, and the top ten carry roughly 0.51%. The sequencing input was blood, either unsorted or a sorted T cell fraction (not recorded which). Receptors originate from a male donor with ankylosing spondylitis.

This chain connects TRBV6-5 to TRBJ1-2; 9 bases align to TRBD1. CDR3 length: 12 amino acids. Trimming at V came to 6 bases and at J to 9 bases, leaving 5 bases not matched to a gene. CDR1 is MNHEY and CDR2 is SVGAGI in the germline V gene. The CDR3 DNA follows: TGTGCCAGCAGAACGACAGGGGGTAGCTACACCTTC. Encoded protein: CASRTTGGSYTF.

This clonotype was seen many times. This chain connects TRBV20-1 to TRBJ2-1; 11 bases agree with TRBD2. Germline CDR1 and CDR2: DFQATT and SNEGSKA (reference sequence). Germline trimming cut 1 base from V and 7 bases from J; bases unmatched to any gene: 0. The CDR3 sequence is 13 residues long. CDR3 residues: CSARGTSGNEQFF. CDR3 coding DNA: TGCAGTGCTAGAGGGACTAGCGGGAATGAGCAGTTCTTC.

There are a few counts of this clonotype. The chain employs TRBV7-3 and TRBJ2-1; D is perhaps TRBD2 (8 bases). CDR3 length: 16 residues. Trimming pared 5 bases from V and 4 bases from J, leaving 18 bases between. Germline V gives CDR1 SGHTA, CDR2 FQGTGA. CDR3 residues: CASSPRGGGGYNEQFF. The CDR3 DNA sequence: TGTGCCAGCAGCCCAAGAGGGGGCGGGGGGTACAATGAGCAGTTCTTC.

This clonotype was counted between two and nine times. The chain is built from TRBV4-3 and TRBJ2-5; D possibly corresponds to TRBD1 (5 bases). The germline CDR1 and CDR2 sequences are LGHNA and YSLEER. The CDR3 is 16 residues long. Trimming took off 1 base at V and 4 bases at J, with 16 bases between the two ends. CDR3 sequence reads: CASSQGGLLQGETQYF. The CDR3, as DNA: TGCGCCAGCAGCCAAGGAGGTCTACTTCAGGGAGAGACCCAGTACTTC.

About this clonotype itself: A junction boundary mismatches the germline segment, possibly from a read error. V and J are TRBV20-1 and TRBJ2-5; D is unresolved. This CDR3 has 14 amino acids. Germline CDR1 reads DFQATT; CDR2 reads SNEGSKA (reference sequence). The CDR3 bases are TGCAGTGCTATTACCCGGCAGTACCAAGCGACCCAGTACTTC. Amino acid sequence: CSAITRQYQATQYF.

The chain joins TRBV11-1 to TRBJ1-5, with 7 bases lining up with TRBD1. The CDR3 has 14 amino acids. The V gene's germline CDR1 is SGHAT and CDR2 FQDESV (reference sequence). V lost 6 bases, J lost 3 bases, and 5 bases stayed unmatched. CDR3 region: CASSRQGDNQPQHF. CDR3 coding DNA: TGTGCCAGCAGTCGTCAGGGGGACAATCAGCCCCAGCATTTT. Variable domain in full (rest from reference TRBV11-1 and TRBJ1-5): EAEVAQSPRYKITEKSQAVAFWCDPISGHATLYWYRQILGQGPELLVQFQDESVVDDSQLPKDRFSAERLKGVDSTLKIQPAELGDSAMYLCASSRQGDNQPQHFGDGTRLSIL.

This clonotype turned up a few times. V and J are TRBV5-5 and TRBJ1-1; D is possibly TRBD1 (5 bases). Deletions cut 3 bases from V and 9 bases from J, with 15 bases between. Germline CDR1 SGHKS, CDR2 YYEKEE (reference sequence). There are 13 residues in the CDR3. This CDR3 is CASSWGGAGKAFF. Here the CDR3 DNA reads TGTGCCAGCAGCTGGGGGGGTGCCGGGAAAGCTTTCTTT.

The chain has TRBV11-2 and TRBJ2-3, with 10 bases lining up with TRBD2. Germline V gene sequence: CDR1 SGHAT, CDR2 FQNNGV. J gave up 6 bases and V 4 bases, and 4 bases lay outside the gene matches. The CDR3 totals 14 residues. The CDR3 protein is CASSWLAGDDTQYF. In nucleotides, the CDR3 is TGTGCCAGCAGCTGGCTAGCGGGGGACGATACGCAGTATTTT.

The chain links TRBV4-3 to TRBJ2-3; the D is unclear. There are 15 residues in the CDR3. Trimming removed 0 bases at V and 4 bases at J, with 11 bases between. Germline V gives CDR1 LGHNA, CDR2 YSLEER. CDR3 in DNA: TGCGCCAGCAGCCAAGAACTGCTAGTCGCAGATACGCAGTATTTT. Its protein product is CASSQELLVADTQYF.

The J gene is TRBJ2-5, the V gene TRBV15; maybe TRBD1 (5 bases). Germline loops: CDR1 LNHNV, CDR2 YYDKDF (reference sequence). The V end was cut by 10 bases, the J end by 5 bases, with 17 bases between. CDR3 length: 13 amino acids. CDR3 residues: CAIQRVGVETQYF. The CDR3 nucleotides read TGTGCCATCCAGAGAGTAGGGGTGGAGACCCAGTACTTC.

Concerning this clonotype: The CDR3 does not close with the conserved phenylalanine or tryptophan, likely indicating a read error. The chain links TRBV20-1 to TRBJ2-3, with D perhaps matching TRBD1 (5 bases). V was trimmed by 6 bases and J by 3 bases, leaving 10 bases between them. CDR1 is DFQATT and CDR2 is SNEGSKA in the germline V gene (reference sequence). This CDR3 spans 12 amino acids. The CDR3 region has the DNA TGCAGTGCAAGCGACAGAACAGATACGCAGTATATT. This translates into CSASDRTDTQYI.

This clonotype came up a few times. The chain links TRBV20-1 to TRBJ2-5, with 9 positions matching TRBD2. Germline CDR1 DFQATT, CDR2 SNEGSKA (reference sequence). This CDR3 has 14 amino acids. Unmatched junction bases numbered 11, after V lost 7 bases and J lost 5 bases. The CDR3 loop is CSGGVAGVRETQYF. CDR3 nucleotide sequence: TGCAGTGGAGGGGTAGCGGGAGTTCGGGAGACCCAGTACTTC.

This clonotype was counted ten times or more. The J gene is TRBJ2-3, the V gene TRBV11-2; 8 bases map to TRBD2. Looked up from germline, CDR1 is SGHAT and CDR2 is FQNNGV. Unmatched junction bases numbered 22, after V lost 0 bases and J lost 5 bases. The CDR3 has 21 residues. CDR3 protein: CASSLDPGSGLPGGPQDTQYF. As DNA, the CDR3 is TGTGCCAGCAGCTTAGATCCGGGTAGTGGTTTACCGGGAGGGCCGCAAGATACGCAGTATTTT. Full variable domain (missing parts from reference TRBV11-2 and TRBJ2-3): EAGVAQSPRYKIIEKRQSVAFWCNPISGHATLYWYQQILGQGPKLLIQFQNNGVVDDSQLPKDRFSAERLKGVDSTLKIQPAKLEDSAVYLCASSLDPGSGLPGGPQDTQYFGPGTRLTVL.

The CDR3 loop reads CASSLVPGGNGELFF. CDR3 DNA: TGTGCCAGCAGCTTAGTTCCGGGAGGGAACGGGGAGCTGTTTTTT. The V and J genes are TRBV11-3 and TRBJ2-2; TRBD2 agrees at 8 bases. V shed 1 base, J shed 7 bases, and the junction held 5 bases outside the gene matches. This CDR3 is 15 amino acids long. Germline V lookup: CDR1 SGHNT, CDR2 YENEEA.

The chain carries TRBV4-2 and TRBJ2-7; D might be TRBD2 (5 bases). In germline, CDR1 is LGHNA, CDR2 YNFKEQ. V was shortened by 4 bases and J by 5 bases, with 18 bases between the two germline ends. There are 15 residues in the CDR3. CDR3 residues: CASSRAYRGLDEQYF. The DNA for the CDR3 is TGTGCCAGCAGCCGGGCCTATCGGGGTTTGGACGAGCAGTACTTC.

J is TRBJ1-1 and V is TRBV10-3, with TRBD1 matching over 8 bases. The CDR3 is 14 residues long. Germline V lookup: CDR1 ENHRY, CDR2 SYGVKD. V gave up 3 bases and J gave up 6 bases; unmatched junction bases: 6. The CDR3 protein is CAISDGQGRAEAFF. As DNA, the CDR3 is TGTGCCATCAGTGATGGACAGGGCCGGGCTGAAGCTTTCTTT.

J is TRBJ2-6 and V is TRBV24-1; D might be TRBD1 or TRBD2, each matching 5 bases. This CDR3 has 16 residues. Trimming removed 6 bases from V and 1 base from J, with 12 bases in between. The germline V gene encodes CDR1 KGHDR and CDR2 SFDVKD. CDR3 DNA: TGTGCCACCAGTCCAGGGAGTACTTCTGGGGCCAACGTCCTGACTTTC. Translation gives CATSPGSTSGANVLTF.

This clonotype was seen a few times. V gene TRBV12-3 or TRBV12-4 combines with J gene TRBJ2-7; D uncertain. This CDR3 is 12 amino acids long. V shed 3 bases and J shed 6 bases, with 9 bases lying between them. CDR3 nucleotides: TGTGCCAGCAGTTTCGCTAGTTCCGAGCAGTACTTC. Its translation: CASSFASSEQYF.

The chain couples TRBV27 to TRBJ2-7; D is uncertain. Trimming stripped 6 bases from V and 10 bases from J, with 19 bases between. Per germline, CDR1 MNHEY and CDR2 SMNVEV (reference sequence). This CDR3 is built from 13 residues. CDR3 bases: TGTGCCAGCAGGCTTATCGCCGGGCCCACTCAGTACTTC. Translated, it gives CASRLIAGPTQYF.

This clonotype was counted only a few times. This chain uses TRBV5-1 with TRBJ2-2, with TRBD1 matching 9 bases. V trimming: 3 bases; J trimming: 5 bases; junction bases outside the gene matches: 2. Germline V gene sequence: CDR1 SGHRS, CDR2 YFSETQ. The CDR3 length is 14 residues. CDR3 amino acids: CASSSGQGTGELFF. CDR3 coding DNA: TGCGCCAGCAGCTCCGGACAGGGGACCGGGGAGCTGTTTTTT.

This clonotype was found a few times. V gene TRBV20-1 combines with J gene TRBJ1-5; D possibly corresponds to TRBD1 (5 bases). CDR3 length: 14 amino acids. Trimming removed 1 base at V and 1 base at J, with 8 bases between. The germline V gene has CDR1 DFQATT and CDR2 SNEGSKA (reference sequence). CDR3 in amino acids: CSARGQISNQPQHF. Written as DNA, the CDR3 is TGCAGTGCTAGAGGACAGATAAGCAATCAGCCCCAGCATTTT.

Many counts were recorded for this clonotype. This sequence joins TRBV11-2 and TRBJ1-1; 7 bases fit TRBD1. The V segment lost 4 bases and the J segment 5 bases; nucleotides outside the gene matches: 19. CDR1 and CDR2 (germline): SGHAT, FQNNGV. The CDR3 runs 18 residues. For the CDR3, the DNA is TGTGCCAGCAGCTCGTACTACAGGGGAACGCCGACGGGTACTGAAGCTTTCTTT. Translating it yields CASSSYYRGTPTGTEAFF. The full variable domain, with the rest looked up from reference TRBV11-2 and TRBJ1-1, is EAGVAQSPRYKIIEKRQSVAFWCNPISGHATLYWYQQILGQGPKLLIQFQNNGVVDDSQLPKDRFSAERLKGVDSTLKIQPAKLEDSAVYLCASSSYYRGTPTGTEAFFGQGTRLTVV.

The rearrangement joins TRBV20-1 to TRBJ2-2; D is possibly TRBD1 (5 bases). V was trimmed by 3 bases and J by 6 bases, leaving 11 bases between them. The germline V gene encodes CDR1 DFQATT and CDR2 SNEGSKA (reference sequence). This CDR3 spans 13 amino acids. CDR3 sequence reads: CSAREPGSGELFF. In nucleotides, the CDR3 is TGCAGTGCTAGGGAACCAGGGTCCGGGGAGCTGTTTTTT.

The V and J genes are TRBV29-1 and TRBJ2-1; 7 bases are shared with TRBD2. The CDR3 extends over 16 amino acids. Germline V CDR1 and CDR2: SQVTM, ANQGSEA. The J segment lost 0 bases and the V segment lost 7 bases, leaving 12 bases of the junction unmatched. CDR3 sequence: CSGWEGRVYSYNEQFF. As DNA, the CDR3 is TGCAGCGGTTGGGAGGGTCGCGTATACTCCTACAATGAGCAGTTCTTC.

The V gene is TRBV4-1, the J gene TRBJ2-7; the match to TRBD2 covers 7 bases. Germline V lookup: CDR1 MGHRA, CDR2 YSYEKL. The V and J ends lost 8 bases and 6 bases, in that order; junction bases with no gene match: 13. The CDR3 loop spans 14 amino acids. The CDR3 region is CASQPSNPGGEQYF. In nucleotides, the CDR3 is TGCGCCAGCCAACCCAGCAACCCGGGAGGCGAGCAGTACTTC.

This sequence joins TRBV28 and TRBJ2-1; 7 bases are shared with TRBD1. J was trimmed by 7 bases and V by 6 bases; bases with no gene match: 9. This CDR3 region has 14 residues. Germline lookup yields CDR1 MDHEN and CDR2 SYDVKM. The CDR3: CASSPTGRVNEQFF. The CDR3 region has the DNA TGTGCCAGCAGCCCGACAGGGCGGGTAAATGAGCAGTTCTTC.

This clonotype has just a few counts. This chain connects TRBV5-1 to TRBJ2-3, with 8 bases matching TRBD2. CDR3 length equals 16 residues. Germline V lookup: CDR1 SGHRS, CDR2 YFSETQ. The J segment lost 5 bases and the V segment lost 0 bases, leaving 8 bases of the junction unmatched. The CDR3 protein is CASSLAAGVPEDTQYF. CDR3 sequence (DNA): TGCGCCAGCAGCTTGGCAGCGGGGGTGCCCGAAGATACGCAGTATTTT.

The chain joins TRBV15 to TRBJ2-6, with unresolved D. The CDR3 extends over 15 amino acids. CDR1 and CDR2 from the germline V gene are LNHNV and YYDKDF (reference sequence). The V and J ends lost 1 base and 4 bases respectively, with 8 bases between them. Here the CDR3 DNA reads TGTGCCACCAGCAGAGCGACGGAAGGGGCCAACGTCCTGACTTTC. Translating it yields CATSRATEGANVLTF.